One sample yielded the 31 T cell receptor beta chains listed below, sequenced in a study of CD8 T cells in Susac syndrome. An input of about 0.45 to 1 ug of RNA was subjected to reverse transcription using random hexamers. TCRdb called the immunoSEQ multiplex PCR reads again in MiXCR, with one record for every CDR3 protein. The table has some 130,000 distinct CDR3 sequences, 75% to 90% seen once. Sequenced input: CD8+ T cells from PBMCs. These receptors all come from a human donor with multiple sclerosis.

CDR3 in amino acids: CASSPLAGSYGYTF. CDR3 in DNA: TGTGCCAGCAGCCCTCTGGCAGGTTCCTATGGCTACACCTTC. The rearrangement links TRBV4-2 to TRBJ1-2; D gene uncertain. This CDR3 has 14 amino acids. Germline V lookup: CDR1 LGHNA, CDR2 YNFKEQ. V lost 4 bases to trimming and J lost 4 bases, with 13 bases between them.

V gene TRBV19 combines with J gene TRBJ1-1; D gene ambiguous. V shed 7 bases and J shed 1 base, with 22 bases lying between them. Looked up from germline, CDR1 is LNHDA and CDR2 is SQIVND (reference sequence). There are 17 residues in the CDR3. The CDR3 sequence is CASNHLPGREQNTEAFF. The CDR3, as DNA: TGTGCCAGTAACCATCTACCGGGGAGAGAACAGAACACTGAAGCTTTCTTT.

This chain links TRBV7-9 with TRBJ1-1; D remains ambiguous. The ends were cut back, 4 bases at V and 8 bases at J, with 8 bases in the middle. This CDR3 has 11 residues. Germline V gene lookup returns CDR1 SEHNR and CDR2 FQNEAQ (reference sequence). CDR3 residues: CASSWGREAFF. The DNA of the CDR3 is TGTGCCAGCAGCTGGGGAAGAGAAGCTTTCTTT.

This clonotype was counted a single time. The chain couples TRBV7-9 to TRBJ2-7; tentatively, D is TRBD2 (6 bases). The CDR3 is made up of 14 amino acids. Trimming left V 0 bases short and J 6 bases short, with 12 bases between. CDR1 is SEHNR, CDR2 FQNEAQ, per germline (reference sequence). The CDR3 DNA follows: TGTGCCAGCAGCTTAGCGGGGGGAACCGCCGAGCAGTACTTC. Protein: CASSLAGGTAEQYF.

The chain recombines TRBV13 with TRBJ1-1; D call uncertain. This CDR3 spans 16 amino acids. The V and J ends lost 8 bases and 0 bases respectively, with 19 bases between them. From germline, CDR1 is PRHDT and CDR2 FYEKMQ (reference sequence). CDR3 nucleotide sequence: TGTGCCAGCTGCGTACTGGGTTCCAGGATGAACACTGAAGCTTTCTTT. It yields the protein CASCVLGSRMNTEAFF. The variable domain in full, with the rest retrieved from reference TRBV13 and TRBJ1-1, is AAGVIQSPRHLIKEKRETATLKCYPIPRHDTVYWYQQGPGQDPQFLISFYEKMQSDKGSIPDRFSAQQFSDYHSELNMSSLELGDSALYFCASCVLGSRMNTEAFFGQGTRLTVV.

The rearrangement joins TRBV5-1 to TRBJ1-2; D is unresolved. The CDR3 covers 13 residues. The germline gives CDR1 SGHRS, CDR2 YFSETQ. The V gene lost 0 bases and the J gene lost 2 bases, with 5 bases spanning the gap. DNA of the CDR3: TGCGCCAGCAGCTTGGTACACAACTATGGCTACACCTTC. Translating gives CASSLVHNYGYTF.

The rearrangement uses TRBV5-6 and TRBJ2-5; no definite D call. Germline V CDR1 and CDR2: SGHDT, YYEEEE. Trimming left V 0 bases short and J 2 bases short, with 8 bases between. This CDR3 contains 14 residues. The CDR3: CASSLVGLQETQYF. The CDR3 nucleotides are TGTGCCAGCAGCTTGGTGGGGTTACAAGAGACCCAGTACTTC.

This clonotype was seen a single time. The chain employs TRBV5-1 and TRBJ1-1; unclear D gene. The CDR3 is made up of 12 amino acids. V was shortened by 1 base and J by 3 bases, with 4 bases between the two germline ends. Germline CDR1 SGHRS, CDR2 YFSETQ. In DNA, the CDR3 is TGCGCCAGCAGCTTGATGGACACTGAAGCTTTCTTT. This gives the protein CASSLMDTEAFF.

The chain joins TRBV13 to TRBJ1-1; D perhaps matches TRBD1 (6 bases). Germline CDR1 reads PRHDT; CDR2 reads FYEKMQ (reference sequence). The CDR3 is 14 amino acids. The V end was cut by 0 bases, the J end by 4 bases, with 9 bases between. The CDR3 loop is CASSLGRGTTEAFF. The CDR3 DNA follows: TGTGCCAGCAGCTTAGGAAGGGGGACCACTGAAGCTTTCTTT.

J is TRBJ1-4 and V is TRBV7-8; D gene unclear. In germline, CDR1 is SGHVS, CDR2 FQNEAQ. The CDR3 has 16 residues. With 5 bases removed from V and 5 bases from J, the gap between germline ends came to 18 bases. This CDR3 reads CASSPPVIVDNEKLFF. CDR3 bases: TGTGCCAGCAGCCCCCCGGTTATAGTAGACAATGAAAAACTGTTTTTT.

The chain joins TRBV28 to TRBJ2-7; D gene unclear. Germline V gene lookup returns CDR1 MDHEN and CDR2 SYDVKM. V was shortened by 3 bases and J by 5 bases, with 11 bases between the two germline ends. The CDR3 contains 13 residues. The CDR3 nucleotides read TGTGCCAGCAGTTTGAAGGGTCGGAACGAGCAGTACTTC. Translation: CASSLKGRNEQYF.

J is TRBJ1-1 and V is TRBV24-1; D is possibly TRBD1 (6 bases). V was trimmed by 3 bases and J by 4 bases, leaving 8 bases between them. The CDR3 spans 13 residues. In germline, CDR1 is KGHDR, CDR2 SFDVKD. The DNA for the CDR3 is TGTGCCACCAGTGATCAGACAGGCACTGAAGCTTTCTTT. It codes for CATSDQTGTEAFF.

This chain links TRBV15 with TRBJ2-3, with TRBD2 matching 10 bases. The CDR3 is 16 residues long. Germline-derived CDR1 and CDR2 are LNHNV and YYDKDF (reference sequence). Trimming removed 5 bases from V and 5 bases from J; junction bases left unmatched: 10. CDR3 in DNA: TGTGCCACCAGCGGTCTAGCGGGGGCCATGGGAGATACGCAGTATTTT. Amino acids: CATSGLAGAMGDTQYF. The variable domain in full, with the rest retrieved from reference TRBV15 and TRBJ2-3, is DAMVIQNPRYQVTQFGKPVTLSCSQTLNHNVMYWYQQKSSQAPKLLFHYYDKDFNNEADTPDNFQSRRPNTSFCFLDIRSPGLGDTAMYLCATSGLAGAMGDTQYFGPGTRLTVL.

The chain is built from TRBV3-1 and TRBJ1-2; 8 bases are a match to TRBD1. The germline V gene encodes CDR1 LGHDT and CDR2 YNNKEL (reference sequence). There are 15 residues in the CDR3. V was clipped by 0 bases and J by 3 bases; unmatched bases: 3. CDR3 sequence reads: CASSQDPGQDYGYTF. CDR3 sequence (DNA): TGTGCCAGCAGCCAAGATCCGGGACAGGACTATGGCTACACCTTC.

The rearrangement joins TRBV2 to TRBJ1-1; TRBD1 matches at 9 bases. The germline CDR1 and CDR2 sequences are SNHLY and FYNNEI. Trimming at V came to 6 bases and at J to 4 bases, leaving 3 bases not matched to a gene. The CDR3 consists of 13 residues. The CDR3, as DNA: TGTGCCAGCAGGGGACAGGGAGGCACTGAAGCTTTCTTT. Translated, it gives CASRGQGGTEAFF.

The gene calls are TRBV5-4 and TRBJ1-1; TRBD1 might be the D (5 bases). The germline V and J ends were trimmed by 4 bases and 4 bases, with 20 bases remaining between them. The germline V gene encodes CDR1 SGHNT and CDR2 YYREEE (reference sequence). The CDR3 is 16 amino acids. The CDR3 reads CASSLGSWGRGTEAFF. In DNA, the CDR3 is TGTGCCAGCAGCCTAGGAAGCTGGGGTAGGGGCACTGAAGCTTTCTTT. Combining the CDR3 with reference TRBV5-4 and TRBJ1-1 gives the whole variable domain ETGVTQSPTHLIKTRGQQVTLRCSSQSGHNTVSWYQQALGQGPQFIFQYYREEENGRGNFPPRFSGLQFPNYSSELNVNALELDDSALYLCASSLGSWGRGTEAFFGQGTRLTVV.

DNA of the CDR3: TGTGCCAGTAGTTGGACTACAGGGGACAATCAGCCCCAGCATTTT. It encodes CASSWTTGDNQPQHF. The rearrangement uses TRBV19 and TRBJ1-5; 7 bases map to TRBD1. From germline, CDR1 is LNHDA and CDR2 SQIVND (reference sequence). After removal of 5 bases from V and 3 bases from J, the junction contained 7 bases not matched to a gene. This CDR3 contains 15 residues.

V and J are TRBV4-1 and TRBJ2-2, with D perhaps matching TRBD1 or TRBD2 (5 bases each). CDR3 size: 19 residues. The V gene lost 0 bases and the J gene lost 2 bases, with 19 bases spanning the gap. The germline V gene has CDR1 MGHRA and CDR2 YSYEKL. The CDR3 coding sequence is TGCGCCAGCAGCCAAGATAAAGGGGCTCTAGCTATAAACACCGGGGAGCTGTTTTTT. Translating it yields CASSQDKGALAINTGELFF.

This clonotype was counted a few times. The chain links TRBV5-1 to TRBJ2-7; 8 nucleotides match TRBD1. This CDR3 has 16 amino acids. CDR1 and CDR2 (germline): SGHRS, YFSETQ. The junction had 7 bases not matched to a gene; V was cut back by 0 bases and J by 2 bases. This CDR3 reads CASSLEGSGQAYEQYF. Here the CDR3 DNA reads TGCGCCAGCAGCTTGGAGGGGTCGGGACAGGCCTACGAGCAGTACTTC.

V and J are TRBV6-5 and TRBJ2-2; D is undetermined. The germline V gene has CDR1 MNHEY and CDR2 SVGAGI. The CDR3 is made up of 14 amino acids. Deletions cut 4 bases from V and 4 bases from J, with 10 bases between. CDR3: CASSSPGATGELFF. Here the CDR3 DNA reads TGTGCCAGCAGTTCCCCCGGAGCCACCGGGGAGCTGTTTTTT.

Comment on this clonotype: An end of the junction differs from the germline gene, which may be a read error. The chain couples TRBV7-7 to TRBJ2-5; 11 bases map to TRBD2. Germline V CDR1 and CDR2: SSHAT, FNYEAQ (reference sequence). There are 15 residues in the CDR3. CDR3 sequence: CASSFVAGGHETQYF. CDR3 sequence (DNA): TGTGCTAGCAGCTTTGTAGCGGGGGGGCATGAGACCCAGTACTTC.

The chain carries TRBV11-3 and TRBJ2-5; TRBD2 matches 12 bases. After removal of 6 bases from V and 5 bases from J, the junction contained 7 bases not matched to a gene. CDR1 and CDR2 (germline): SGHNT, YENEEA. The CDR3 has 15 residues. CDR3 DNA sequence: TGTGCCAGCAGACGACTAGCGGGAGAGGGTGAGACCCAGTACTTC. It codes for CASRRLAGEGETQYF. Together with reference TRBV11-3 and TRBJ2-5, the CDR3 gives the full variable domain: EAGVVQSPRYKIIEKKQPVAFWCNPISGHNTLYWYLQNLGQGPELLIRYENEEAVDDSQLPKDRFSAERLKGVDSTLKIQPAELGDSAVYLCASRRLAGEGETQYFGPGTRLLVL.

This clonotype appeared a few times. The chain couples TRBV11-3 to TRBJ1-1, with 7 nucleotides matching TRBD1. J gave up 5 bases and V 6 bases, and 3 bases lay outside the gene matches. The germline V gene encodes CDR1 SGHNT and CDR2 YENEEA. The CDR3 is made up of 12 amino acids. The CDR3 sequence is CASSQGGTEAFF. CDR3 DNA: TGTGCCAGCAGTCAGGGGGGGACTGAAGCTTTCTTT.

The V and J genes are TRBV5-6 and TRBJ2-3, with 13 bases identical to TRBD2. V shed 4 bases and J 2 bases; nucleotides not matched to a gene: 13. Per germline, CDR1 SGHDT and CDR2 YYEEEE. This CDR3 contains 19 residues. This chain's CDR3 is CASSILGGLAGLHTDTQYF. CDR3 coding DNA: TGTGCCAGCAGCATATTGGGGGGACTAGCGGGGCTTCACACAGATACGCAGTATTTT. Full variable domain (outside the CDR3, taken from reference TRBV5-6 and TRBJ2-3): DAGVTQSPTHLIKTRGQQVTLRCSPKSGHDTVSWYQQALGQGPQFIFQYYEEEERQRGNFPDRFSGHQFPNYSSELNVNALLLGDSALYLCASSILGGLAGLHTDTQYFGPGTRLTVL.

The chain employs TRBV5-1 and TRBJ2-1; 9 bases are a match to TRBD2. The length of the CDR3 is 18 residues. Germline V gives CDR1 SGHRS, CDR2 YFSETQ. V lost 5 bases, J lost 0 bases, and 12 bases stayed unmatched. The CDR3 is CASSQVMREGSSYNEQFF. The CDR3 DNA follows: TGCGCCAGCAGTCAAGTCATGCGGGAGGGAAGCTCCTACAATGAGCAGTTCTTC.

This chain's CDR3 is CSVETTSGRGNEQFF. Here the CDR3 DNA reads TGCAGCGTGGAAACGACTAGCGGGAGGGGTAATGAGCAGTTCTTC. The chain combines TRBV29-1 with TRBJ2-1; 14 nucleotides agree with TRBD2. The V and J ends lost 6 bases and 7 bases, in that order; junction bases with no gene match: 8. This CDR3 region has 15 residues. Per germline, CDR1 SQVTM and CDR2 ANQGSEA.

The chain uses TRBV20-1 and TRBJ2-1; 8 positions match TRBD2. The CDR3 is 16 residues long. CDR1 is DFQATT and CDR2 is SNEGSKA in the germline V gene (reference sequence). Trimming removed 3 bases from V and 1 base from J; junction bases left unmatched: 8. The CDR3 region is CSASPTSGRSYNEQFF. The CDR3 region has the DNA TGCAGTGCTAGTCCTACCAGCGGGAGATCCTACAATGAGCAGTTCTTC.

This rearrangement joins TRBV4-1 to TRBJ1-5; D not resolved. Germline assignment: CDR1 MGHRA and CDR2 YSYEKL. V was trimmed by 4 bases and J by 1 base, leaving 11 bases between them. The CDR3 is 15 residues long. CDR3 bases: TGCGCCAGCAGCCCAGGTCCAGAGAGCAATCAGCCCCAGCATTTT. Its translation: CASSPGPESNQPQHF.

This clonotype was seen more than once but under ten times. The chain recombines TRBV4-1 with TRBJ2-3; 7 bases fit TRBD1. The V and J ends lost 2 bases and 2 bases, in that order; junction bases with no gene match: 4. Germline loops: CDR1 MGHRA, CDR2 YSYEKL. CDR3 length: 15 residues. In DNA, the CDR3 is TGCGCCAGCAGCCAAAGACAGGGCCTCACAGATACGCAGTATTTT. This encodes CASSQRQGLTDTQYF.

The CDR3 spells CASSAGTGGTDTQYF. Here the CDR3 DNA reads TGTGCCAGCAGTGCCGGGACAGGGGGCACAGATACGCAGTATTTT. The chain uses TRBV2 and TRBJ2-3; TRBD1 matches 10 bases. CDR3 size: 15 residues. Germline V lookup: CDR1 SNHLY, CDR2 FYNNEI. V dropped 4 bases and J dropped 1; count of bases not matched to a gene: 2.

This sequence joins TRBV27 and TRBJ2-7; D not certain. The germline gives CDR1 MNHEY, CDR2 SMNVEV (reference sequence). V gave up 2 bases and J gave up 0 bases, with 5 bases separating them. There are 13 residues in the CDR3. CDR3: CASSLGNSYEQYF. The CDR3 region has the DNA TGTGCCAGCAGTTTAGGAAACTCCTACGAGCAGTACTTC.